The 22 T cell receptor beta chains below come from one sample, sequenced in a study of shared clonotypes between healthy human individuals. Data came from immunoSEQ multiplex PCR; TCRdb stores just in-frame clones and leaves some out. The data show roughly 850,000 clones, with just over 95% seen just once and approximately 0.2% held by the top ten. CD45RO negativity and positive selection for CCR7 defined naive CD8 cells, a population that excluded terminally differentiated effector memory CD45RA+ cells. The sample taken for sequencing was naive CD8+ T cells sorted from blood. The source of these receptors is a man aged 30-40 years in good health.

The CDR3 is CASSPRDVETQYF. The CDR3 coding sequence is TGCGCCAGCAGCCCCCGGGATGTAGAGACCCAGTACTTC. The chain carries TRBV5-1 and TRBJ2-5; tentatively, D is TRBD2 (5 bases). The CDR3 totals 13 residues. V dropped 4 bases and J dropped 4 bases, with 11 bases sitting between them. Germline-derived CDR1 and CDR2 are SGHRS and YFSETQ.

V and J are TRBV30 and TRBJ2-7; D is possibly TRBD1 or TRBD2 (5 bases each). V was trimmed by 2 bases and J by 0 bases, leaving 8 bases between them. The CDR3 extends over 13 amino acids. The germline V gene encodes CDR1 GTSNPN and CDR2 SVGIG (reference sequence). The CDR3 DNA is TGTGCCTGGAGTTCGGGGCCCTCCTACGAGCAGTACTTC. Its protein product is CAWSSGPSYEQYF.

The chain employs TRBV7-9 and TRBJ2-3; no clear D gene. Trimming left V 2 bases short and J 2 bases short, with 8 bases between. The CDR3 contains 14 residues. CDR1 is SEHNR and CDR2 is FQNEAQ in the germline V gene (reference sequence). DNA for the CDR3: TGTGCCAGCAGCTTACTCCAGTCCACAGATACGCAGTATTTT. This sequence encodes CASSLLQSTDTQYF.

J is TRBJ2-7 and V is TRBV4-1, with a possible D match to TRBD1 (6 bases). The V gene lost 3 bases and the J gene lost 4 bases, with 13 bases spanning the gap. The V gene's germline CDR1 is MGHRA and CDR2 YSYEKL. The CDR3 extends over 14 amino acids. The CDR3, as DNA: TGCGCCAGCAGCCACTCCTCAGGGGTGTACGAGCAGTACTTC. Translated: CASSHSSGVYEQYF.

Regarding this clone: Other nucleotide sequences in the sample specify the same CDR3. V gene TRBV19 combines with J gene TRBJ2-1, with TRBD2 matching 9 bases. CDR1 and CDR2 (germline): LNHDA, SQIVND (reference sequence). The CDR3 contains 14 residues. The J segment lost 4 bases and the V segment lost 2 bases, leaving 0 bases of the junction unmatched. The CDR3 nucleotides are TGTGCCAGTAGTATAACTAGCGGGTACAATGAGCAGTTCTTC. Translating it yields CASSITSGYNEQFF.

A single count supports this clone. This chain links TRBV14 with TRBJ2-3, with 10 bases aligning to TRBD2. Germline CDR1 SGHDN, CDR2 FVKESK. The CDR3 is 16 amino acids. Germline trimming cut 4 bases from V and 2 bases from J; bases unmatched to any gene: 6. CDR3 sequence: CASSPRTSGYTDTQYF. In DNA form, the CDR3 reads TGTGCCAGCAGCCCGCGGACTAGCGGATACACAGATACGCAGTATTTT.

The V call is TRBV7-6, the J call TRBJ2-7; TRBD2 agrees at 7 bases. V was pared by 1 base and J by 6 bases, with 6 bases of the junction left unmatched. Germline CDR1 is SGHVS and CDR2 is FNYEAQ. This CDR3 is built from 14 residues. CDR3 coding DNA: TGTGCCAGCAGCTTAGAGGTTGGGAGGGGCGAGCAGTACTTC. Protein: CASSLEVGRGEQYF.

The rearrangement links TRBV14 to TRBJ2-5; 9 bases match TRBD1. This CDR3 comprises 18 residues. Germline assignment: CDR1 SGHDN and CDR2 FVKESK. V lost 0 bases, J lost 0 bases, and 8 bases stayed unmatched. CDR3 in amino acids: CASSQDDPTGGYQETQYF. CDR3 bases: TGTGCCAGCAGCCAAGATGACCCGACAGGGGGGTACCAAGAGACCCAGTACTTC.

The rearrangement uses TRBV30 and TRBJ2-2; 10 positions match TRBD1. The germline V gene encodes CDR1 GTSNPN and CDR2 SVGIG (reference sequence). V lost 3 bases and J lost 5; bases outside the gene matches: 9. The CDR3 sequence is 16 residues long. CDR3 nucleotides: TGTGCCTGGAGGAAGACCGGGACAGGGGAGACCGGGGAGCTGTTTTTT. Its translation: CAWRKTGTGETGELFF. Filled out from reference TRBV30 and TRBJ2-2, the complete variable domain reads SQTIHQWPATLVQPVGSPLSLECTVEGTSNPNLYWYRQAAGRGLQLLFYSVGIGQISSEVPQNLSASRPQDRQFILSSKKLLLSDSGFYLCAWRKTGTGETGELFFGEGSRLTVL.

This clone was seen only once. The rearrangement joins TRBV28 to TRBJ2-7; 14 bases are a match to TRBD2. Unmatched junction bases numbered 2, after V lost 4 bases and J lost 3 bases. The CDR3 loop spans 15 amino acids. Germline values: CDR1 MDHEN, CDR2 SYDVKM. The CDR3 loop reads CASSWGLAGVYEQYF. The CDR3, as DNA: TGTGCCAGCAGTTGGGGACTAGCGGGGGTCTACGAGCAGTACTTC.

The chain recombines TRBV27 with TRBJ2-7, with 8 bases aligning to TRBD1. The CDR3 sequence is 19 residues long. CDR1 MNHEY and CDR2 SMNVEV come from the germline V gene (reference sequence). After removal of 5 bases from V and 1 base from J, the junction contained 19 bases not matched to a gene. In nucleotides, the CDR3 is TGTGCCAGCAGTACACGGTCAGGATTCCGGGACAGGAATTCCTACGAGCAGTACTTC. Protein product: CASSTRSGFRDRNSYEQYF.

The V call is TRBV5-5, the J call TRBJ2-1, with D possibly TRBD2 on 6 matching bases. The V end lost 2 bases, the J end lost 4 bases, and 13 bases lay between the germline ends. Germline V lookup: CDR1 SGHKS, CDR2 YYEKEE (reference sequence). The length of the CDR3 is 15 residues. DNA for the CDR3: TGTGCCAGCAGCTTCACGGGAGCGACGTACAATGAGCAGTTCTTC. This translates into CASSFTGATYNEQFF.

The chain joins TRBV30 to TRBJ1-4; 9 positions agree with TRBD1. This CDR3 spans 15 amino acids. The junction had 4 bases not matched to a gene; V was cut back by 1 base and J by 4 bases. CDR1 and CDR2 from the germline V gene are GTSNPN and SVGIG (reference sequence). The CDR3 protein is CAWSEVTGGNEKLFF. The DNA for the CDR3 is TGTGCCTGGAGTGAGGTGACAGGGGGTAATGAAAAACTGTTTTTT. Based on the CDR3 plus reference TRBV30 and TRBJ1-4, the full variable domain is SQTIHQWPATLVQPVGSPLSLECTVEGTSNPNLYWYRQAAGRGLQLLFYSVGIGQISSEVPQNLSASRPQDRQFILSSKKLLLSDSGFYLCAWSEVTGGNEKLFFGSGTQLSVL.

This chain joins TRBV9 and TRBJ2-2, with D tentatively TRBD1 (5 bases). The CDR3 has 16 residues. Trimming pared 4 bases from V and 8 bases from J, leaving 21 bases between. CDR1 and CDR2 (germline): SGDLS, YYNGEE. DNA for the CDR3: TGTGCCAGCAGCTTGGCTTTTAAGGGGTCCTATGGGGAGCTGTTTTTT. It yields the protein CASSLAFKGSYGELFF.

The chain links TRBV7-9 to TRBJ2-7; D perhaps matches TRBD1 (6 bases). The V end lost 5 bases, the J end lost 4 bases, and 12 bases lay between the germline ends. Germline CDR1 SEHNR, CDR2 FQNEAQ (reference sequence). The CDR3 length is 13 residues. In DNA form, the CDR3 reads TGTGCCAGCAGCCCGGCGGACAGATACGAGCAGTACTTC. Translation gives CASSPADRYEQYF. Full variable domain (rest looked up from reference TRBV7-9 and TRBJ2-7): DTGVSQNPRHKITKRGQNVTFRCDPISEHNRLYWYRQTLGQGPEFLTYFQNEAQLEKSRLLSDRFSAERPKGSFSTLEIQRTEQGDSAMYLCASSPADRYEQYFGPGTRLTVT.

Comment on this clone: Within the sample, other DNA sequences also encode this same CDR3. The CDR3 DNA reads TGTGCCAGCAGTCTTACAGGGGTGAATGAGCAGTTCTTC. Its translation is CASSLTGVNEQFF. The genes are TRBV27 and TRBJ2-1; 7 bases fit TRBD1. The V and J ends lost 5 bases and 7 bases, in that order; junction bases with no gene match: 5. Germline assignment: CDR1 MNHEY and CDR2 SMNVEV (reference sequence). The CDR3 is 13 residues long.

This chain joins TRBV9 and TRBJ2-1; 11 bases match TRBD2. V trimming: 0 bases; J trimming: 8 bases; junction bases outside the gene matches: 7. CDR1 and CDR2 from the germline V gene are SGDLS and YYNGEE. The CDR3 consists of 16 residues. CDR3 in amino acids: CASSVVSSGRFDEQFF. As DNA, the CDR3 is TGTGCCAGCAGCGTAGTTTCTAGCGGGAGGTTCGATGAGCAGTTCTTC.

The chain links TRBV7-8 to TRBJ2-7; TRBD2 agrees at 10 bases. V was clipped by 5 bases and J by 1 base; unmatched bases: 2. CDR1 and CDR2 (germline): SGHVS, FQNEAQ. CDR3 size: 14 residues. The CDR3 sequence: CASSQTSGSYEQYF. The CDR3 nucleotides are TGTGCCAGCAGCCAGACTAGCGGGTCCTACGAGCAGTACTTC.

CDR3 sequence (DNA): TGCGCCAGCAGCCCAGGGATGACAGCGCAAGGGGACAGCTCCTACAATGAGCAGTTCTTC. Translated: CASSPGMTAQGDSSYNEQFF. The J gene is TRBJ2-1, the V gene TRBV4-3; 7 bases match TRBD1. Germline lookup yields CDR1 LGHNA and CDR2 YSLEER. V shed 4 bases, J shed 0 bases, and the junction held 18 bases outside the gene matches. The CDR3 has 20 residues.

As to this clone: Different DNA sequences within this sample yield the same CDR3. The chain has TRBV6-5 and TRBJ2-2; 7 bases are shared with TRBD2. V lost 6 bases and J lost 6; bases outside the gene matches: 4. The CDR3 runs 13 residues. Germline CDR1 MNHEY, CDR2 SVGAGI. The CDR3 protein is CASSPGGAGELFF. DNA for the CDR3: TGTGCCAGCAGCCCGGGGGGAGCCGGGGAGCTGTTTTTT.

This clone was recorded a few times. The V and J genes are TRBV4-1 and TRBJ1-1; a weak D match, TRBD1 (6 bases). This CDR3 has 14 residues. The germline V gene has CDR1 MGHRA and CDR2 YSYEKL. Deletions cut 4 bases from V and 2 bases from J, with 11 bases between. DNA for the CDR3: TGCGCCAGCAGCCCCAGGGGCCATAACACTGAAGCTTTCTTT. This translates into CASSPRGHNTEAFF.

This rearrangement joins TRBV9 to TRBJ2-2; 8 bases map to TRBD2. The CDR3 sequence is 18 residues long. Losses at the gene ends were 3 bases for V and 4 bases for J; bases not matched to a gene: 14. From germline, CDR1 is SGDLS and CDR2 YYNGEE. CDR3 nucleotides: TGTGCCAGCAGCGCCGCGGGGGGACCTCGGTCCACCACCGGGGAGCTGTTTTTT. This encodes CASSAAGGPRSTTGELFF.